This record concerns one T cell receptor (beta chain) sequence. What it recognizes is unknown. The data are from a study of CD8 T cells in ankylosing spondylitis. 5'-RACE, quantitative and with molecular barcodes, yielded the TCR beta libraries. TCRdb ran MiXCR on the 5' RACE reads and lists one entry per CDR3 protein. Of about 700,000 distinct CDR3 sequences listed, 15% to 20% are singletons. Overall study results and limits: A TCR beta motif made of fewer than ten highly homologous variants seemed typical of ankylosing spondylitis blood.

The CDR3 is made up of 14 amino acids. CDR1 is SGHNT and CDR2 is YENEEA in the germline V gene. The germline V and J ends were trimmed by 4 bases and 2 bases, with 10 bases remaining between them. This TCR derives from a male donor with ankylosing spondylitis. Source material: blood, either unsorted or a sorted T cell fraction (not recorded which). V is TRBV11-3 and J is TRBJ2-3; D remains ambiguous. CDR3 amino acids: CASSYGPTTDTQYF. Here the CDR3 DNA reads TGTGCCAGCAGCTACGGACCCACCACAGATACGCAGTATTTT.